This TCR beta chain was retrieved from a study of monozygotic twins with inflammatory bowel disease. Whole-study findings and limits: Sharing of clonotypes with others was lower in IBD patients than in healthy twins, and this was especially so with disease activity. In the analysis, different T cell subtypes could not be told apart.

Nested PCRs of approximately 16 and 10 cycles, two in total, were run on TCRalpha and TCRbeta cDNA. TCRdb re-called the 5' RACE reads and catalogs CDR3 proteins one per entry, DNA excluded. This table holds more than 350,000 distinct CDR3 sequences. This CDR3 is 14 amino acids long. The V gene's germline CDR1 is SGHRS and CDR2 YFSETQ. In regard to this clonotype: The antigen remains undetermined.

The source material was blood. The TCR originated in a human donor with ulcerative colitis or Crohn's disease, or a healthy co-twin of an affected twin (not recorded which). The V gene is TRBV5-1, the J gene TRBJ2-4; TCRdb's D call of TRBD1 is untestable without DNA. The CDR3 region is CASSLGQGKNIQYF.